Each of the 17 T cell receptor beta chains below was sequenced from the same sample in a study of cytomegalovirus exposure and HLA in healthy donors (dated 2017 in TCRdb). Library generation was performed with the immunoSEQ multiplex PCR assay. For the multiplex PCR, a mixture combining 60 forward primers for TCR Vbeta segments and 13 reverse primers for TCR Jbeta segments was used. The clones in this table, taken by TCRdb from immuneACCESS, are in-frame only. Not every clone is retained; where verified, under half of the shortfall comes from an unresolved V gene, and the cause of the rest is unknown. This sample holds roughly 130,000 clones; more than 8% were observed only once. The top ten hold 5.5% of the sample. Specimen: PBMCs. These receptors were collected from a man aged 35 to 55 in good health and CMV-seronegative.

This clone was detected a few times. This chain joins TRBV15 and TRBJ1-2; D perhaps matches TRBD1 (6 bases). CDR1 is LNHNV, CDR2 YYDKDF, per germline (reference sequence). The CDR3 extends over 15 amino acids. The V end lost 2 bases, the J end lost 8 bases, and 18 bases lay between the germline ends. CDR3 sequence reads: CATSRILEGQLGYTF. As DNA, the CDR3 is TGTGCCACCAGCAGAATCTTAGAGGGACAACTCGGCTACACCTTC.

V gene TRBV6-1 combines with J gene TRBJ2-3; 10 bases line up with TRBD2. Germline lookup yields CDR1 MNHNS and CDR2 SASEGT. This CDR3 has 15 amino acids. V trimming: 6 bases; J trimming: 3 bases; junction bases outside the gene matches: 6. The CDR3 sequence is CASRKGLAMTDTQYF. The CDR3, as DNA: TGTGCCAGCAGAAAGGGACTAGCGATGACAGATACGCAGTATTTT.

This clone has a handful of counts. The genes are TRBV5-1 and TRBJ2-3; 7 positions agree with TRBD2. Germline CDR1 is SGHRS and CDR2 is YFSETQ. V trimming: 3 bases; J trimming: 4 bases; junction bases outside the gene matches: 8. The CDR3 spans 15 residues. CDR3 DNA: TGCGCCAGCAGCTCCGGGGGGTTGGCCGCAGATACGCAGTATTTT. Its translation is CASSSGGLAADTQYF.

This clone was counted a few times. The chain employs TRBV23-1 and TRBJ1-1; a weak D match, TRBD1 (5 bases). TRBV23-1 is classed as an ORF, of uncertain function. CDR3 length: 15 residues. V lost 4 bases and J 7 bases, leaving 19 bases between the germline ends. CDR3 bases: TGCGCCAGCAGTCCCCCTAAACGGGGGTCGGGTGAAGCTTTCTTT. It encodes CASSPPKRGSGEAFF.

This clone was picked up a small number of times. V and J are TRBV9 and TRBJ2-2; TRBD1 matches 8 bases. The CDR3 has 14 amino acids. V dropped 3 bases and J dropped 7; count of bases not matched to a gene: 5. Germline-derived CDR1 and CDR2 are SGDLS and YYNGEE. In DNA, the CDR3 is TGTGCCAGCAGCGCCAGGGGGCTAAGCGGGGAGCTGTTTTTT. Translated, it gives CASSARGLSGELFF.

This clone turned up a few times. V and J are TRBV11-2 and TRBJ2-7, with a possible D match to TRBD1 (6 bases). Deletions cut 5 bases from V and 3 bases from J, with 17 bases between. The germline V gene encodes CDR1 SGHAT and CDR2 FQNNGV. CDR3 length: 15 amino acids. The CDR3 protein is CASSPTNGQFYEQYF. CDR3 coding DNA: TGTGCCAGCAGCCCCACCAATGGACAGTTCTACGAGCAGTACTTC.

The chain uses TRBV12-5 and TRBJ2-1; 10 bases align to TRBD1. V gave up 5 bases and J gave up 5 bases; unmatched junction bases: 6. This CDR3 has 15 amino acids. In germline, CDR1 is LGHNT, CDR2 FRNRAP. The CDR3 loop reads CASGERDRGNNEQFF. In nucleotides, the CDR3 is TGTGCTAGTGGTGAAAGGGACAGGGGTAACAATGAGCAGTTCTTC. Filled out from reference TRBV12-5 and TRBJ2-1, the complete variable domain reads DARVTQTPRHKVTEMGQEVTMRCQPILGHNTVFWYRQTMMQGLELLAYFRNRAPLDDSGMPKDRFSAEMPDATLATLKIQPSEPRDSAVYFCASGERDRGNNEQFFGPGTRLTVL.

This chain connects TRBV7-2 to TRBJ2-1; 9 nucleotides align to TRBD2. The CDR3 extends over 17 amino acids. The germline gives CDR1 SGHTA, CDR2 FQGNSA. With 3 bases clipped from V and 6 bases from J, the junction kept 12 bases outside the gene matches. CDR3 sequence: CASSFSLGRGGLNEQFF. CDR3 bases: TGTGCCAGCAGCTTCTCCTTGGGGCGGGGGGGCCTCAATGAGCAGTTCTTC.

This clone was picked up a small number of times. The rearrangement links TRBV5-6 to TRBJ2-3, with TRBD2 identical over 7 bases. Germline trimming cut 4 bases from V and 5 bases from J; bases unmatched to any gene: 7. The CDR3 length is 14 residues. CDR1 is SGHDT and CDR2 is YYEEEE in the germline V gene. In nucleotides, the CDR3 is TGTGCCAGCAGCATGCCGGGGGGAGGAGATACGCAGTATTTT. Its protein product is CASSMPGGGDTQYF.

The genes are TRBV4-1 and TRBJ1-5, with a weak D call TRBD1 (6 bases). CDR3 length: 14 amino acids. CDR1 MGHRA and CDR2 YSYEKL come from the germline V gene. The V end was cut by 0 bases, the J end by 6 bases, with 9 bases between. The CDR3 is CASSQDQGIQPQHF. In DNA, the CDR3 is TGCGCCAGCAGCCAAGATCAGGGGATTCAGCCCCAGCATTTT.

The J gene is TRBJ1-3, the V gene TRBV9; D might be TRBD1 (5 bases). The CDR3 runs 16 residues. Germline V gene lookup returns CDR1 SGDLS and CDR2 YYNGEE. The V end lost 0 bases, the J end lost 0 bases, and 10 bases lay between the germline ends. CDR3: CASSVATGLSGNTIYF. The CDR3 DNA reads TGTGCCAGCAGCGTAGCTACGGGACTCTCTGGAAACACCATATATTTT.

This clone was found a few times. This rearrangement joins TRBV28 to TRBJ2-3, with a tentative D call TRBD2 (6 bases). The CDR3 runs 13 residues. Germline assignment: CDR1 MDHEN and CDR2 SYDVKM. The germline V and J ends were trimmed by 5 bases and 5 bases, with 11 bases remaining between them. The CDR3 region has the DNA TGTGCCAGCAGTACGACGGGGGAAGATACGCAGTATTTT. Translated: CASSTTGEDTQYF.

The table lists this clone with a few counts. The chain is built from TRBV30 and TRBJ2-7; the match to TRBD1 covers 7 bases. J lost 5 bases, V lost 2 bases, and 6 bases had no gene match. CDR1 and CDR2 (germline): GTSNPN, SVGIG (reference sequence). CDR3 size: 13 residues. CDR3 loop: CAWSKGADHEQYF. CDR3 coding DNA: TGTGCCTGGAGTAAGGGGGCCGACCACGAGCAGTACTTC.

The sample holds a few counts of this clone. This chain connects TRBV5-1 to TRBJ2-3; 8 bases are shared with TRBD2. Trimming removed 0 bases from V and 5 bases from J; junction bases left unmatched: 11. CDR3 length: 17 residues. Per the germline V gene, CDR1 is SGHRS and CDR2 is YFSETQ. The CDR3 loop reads CASSLVSAGGQIDTQYF. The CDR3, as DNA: TGCGCCAGCAGCTTGGTTTCCGCGGGGGGCCAGATAGATACGCAGTATTTT.

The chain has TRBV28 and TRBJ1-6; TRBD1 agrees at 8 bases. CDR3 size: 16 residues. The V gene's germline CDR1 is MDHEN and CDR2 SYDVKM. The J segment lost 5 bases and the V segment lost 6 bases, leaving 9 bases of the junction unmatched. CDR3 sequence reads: CASSSDRGADNSPLHF. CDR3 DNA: TGTGCCAGCAGCTCCGACAGGGGAGCCGATAATTCACCCCTCCACTTT.

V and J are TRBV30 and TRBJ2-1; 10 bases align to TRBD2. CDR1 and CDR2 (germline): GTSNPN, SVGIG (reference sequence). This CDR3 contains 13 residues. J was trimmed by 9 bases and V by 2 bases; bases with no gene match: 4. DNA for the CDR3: TGTGCCTGGAGTCAGGAGCGGGGGGGTGAGCAGTTCTTC. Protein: CAWSQERGGEQFF.

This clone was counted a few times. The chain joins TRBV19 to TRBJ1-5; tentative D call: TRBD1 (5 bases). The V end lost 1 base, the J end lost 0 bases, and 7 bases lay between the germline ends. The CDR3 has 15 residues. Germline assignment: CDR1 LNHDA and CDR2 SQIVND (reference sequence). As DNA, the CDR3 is TGTGCCAGTAGTATAGGACAGCATAGCAATCAGCCCCAGCATTTT. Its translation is CASSIGQHSNQPQHF.